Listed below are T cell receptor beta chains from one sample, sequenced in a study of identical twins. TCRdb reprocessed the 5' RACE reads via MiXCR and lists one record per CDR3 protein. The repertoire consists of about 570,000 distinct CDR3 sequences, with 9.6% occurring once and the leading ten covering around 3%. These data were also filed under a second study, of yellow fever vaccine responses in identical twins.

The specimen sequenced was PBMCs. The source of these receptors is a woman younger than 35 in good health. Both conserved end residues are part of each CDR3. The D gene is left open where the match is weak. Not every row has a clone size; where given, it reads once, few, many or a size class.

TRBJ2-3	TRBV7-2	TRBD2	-	CASSLATSGRGDTQYF	TGTGCCAGCAGCTTGGCGACTAGCGGGAGGGGAGATACGCAGTATTTT
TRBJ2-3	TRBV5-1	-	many	CASSSSGFSTDTQYF	TGCGCCAGCAGCTCGTCGGGGTTTAGCACAGATACGCAGTATTTT
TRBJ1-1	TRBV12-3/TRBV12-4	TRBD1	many	CASTLGRVRGRGTEAFF	TGTGCCAGCACCTTGGGTCGAGTTAGGGGGCGAGGCACTGAAGCTTTCTTT
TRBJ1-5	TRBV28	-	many	CASSFRAWAQHF	TGTGCCAGCAGTTTTAGGGCATGGGCCCAGCATTTT
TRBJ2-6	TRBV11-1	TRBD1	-	CASSGKDRGRITGANVLTF	TGTGCCAGCAGCGGAAAGGACAGGGGGCGCATCACTGGGGCCAACGTCCTGACTTTC
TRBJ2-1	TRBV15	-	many	CATSRDHFQNNEQFF	TGTGCCACCAGCAGAGATCATTTCCAGAACAATGAGCAGTTCTTC
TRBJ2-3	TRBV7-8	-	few	CASSLVVSPTDTQYF	TGTGCCAGCAGCTTAGTCGTTTCCCCCACAGATACGCAGTATTTT
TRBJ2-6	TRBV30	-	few	CAWSPPVLTF	TGTGCCTGGAGTCCACCAGTCCTGACTTTC
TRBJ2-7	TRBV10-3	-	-	CAISEPKILLFEQYF	TGTGCCATCAGTGAGCCCAAAATACTACTTTTCGAGCAGTACTTC
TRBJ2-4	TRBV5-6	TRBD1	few	CASSDRGRIQYF	TGTGCCAGCAGCGACAGGGGACGGATTCAGTACTTC
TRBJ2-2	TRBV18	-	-	CASSPGGIGELFF	TGTGCCAGCTCACCCGGCGGAATCGGGGAGCTGTTTTTT
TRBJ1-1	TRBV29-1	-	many	CSVDLGPYTEAFF	TGCAGCGTTGATCTCGGTCCGTACACTGAAGCTTTCTTT
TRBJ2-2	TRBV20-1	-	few	CSARWSDTGELFF	TGCAGTGCTAGGTGGTCGGACACCGGGGAGCTGTTTTTT
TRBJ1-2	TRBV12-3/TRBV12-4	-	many	CASSTDNYGYTF	TGTGCCAGCAGTACCGACAACTATGGCTACACCTTC
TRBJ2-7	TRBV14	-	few	CASSQVGVHEQYF	TGTGCCAGCAGCCAAGTTGGGGTCCACGAGCAGTACTTC